This T cell receptor (beta chain) was captured in a study of shared clonotypes between healthy human individuals. Measured with immunoSEQ multiplex PCR; TCRdb has only the in-frame clones, and not every one. Altogether 2 million to 2.5 million clones are present, 85% to 95% being singletons, with the ten largest covering more than 0.35%. This clonotype was obtained from a man younger than 30 in good health. Some clones in this sample may be carry-over from other donors' samples. Sequenced input: naive CD4+ T cells from PBMCs. Stated subset: CD45RA+ positively selected.

This CDR3 reads CASSFRGGGTGELFF. The CDR3 DNA reads as TGTGCCAGCAGCTTTAGGGGAGGCGGCACCGGGGAGCTGTTTTTT. This chain links TRBV11-1 with TRBJ2-2; D is perhaps TRBD2 (6 bases). Trimming shortened V by 3 bases and J by 4 bases, and 12 bases separated the two germline ends. Germline V gene data show CDR1 as SGHAT and CDR2 as FQDESV (reference sequence). CDR3 length equals 15 residues.